This note documents a single T cell receptor (beta chain) sequence. This CDR3 is 15 amino acids long. Trimming cost V 6 bases and J 8 bases; bases outside gene matches: 10. Germline lookup yields CDR1 MRHNA and CDR2 SNTAGT. The data derive from a study of blood T cell repertoires in COVID-19. In the authors' methods: Estimation of nucleated cell counts relied on the amplification of reference gene primers. Method: immunoSEQ multiplex PCR; TCRdb's copy keeps in-frame clones and lacks some. That table gives V, J and clone size, and the DNA gave D and trimming. The repertoire holds roughly 250,000 clones, with 70% to 90% as singletons.

The TCR comes from a man aged 35 to 55 with acute or convalescent COVID-19. Sequenced material: peripheral blood. J is TRBJ1-4 and V is TRBV6-4, with 9 bases aligning to TRBD1. The CDR3 here is CASSPDGTGSEKLFF. The DNA for the CDR3 is TGTGCCAGCAGCCCTGACGGGACAGGGTCCGAAAAACTGTTTTTT.